Listed below are T cell receptor beta chains from one sample, sequenced in a study of long-term antiretroviral therapy in people with HIV. Repertoires were generated with immunoSEQ multiplex PCR, while TCRdb's copy carries only in-frame clones and drops some. The table includes some 35,000 clones, roughly 94% detected once. This specimen consisted of unsorted PBMCs, obtained 4.1 years after starting antiretroviral therapy. The receptors originated from a woman aged 50 to 60 with HIV. The CDR3 runs from the conserved cysteine through the conserved F or W. A D gene is named only where the DNA matches it firmly. For some rows the clone size is stated as once, few or many, or as a class when expanded; others skip it.

CASSESLGVEQYF | TGCGCCAGCAGTGAGTCGTTGGGGGTCGAGCAGTACTTC | . | TRBJ2-7 | . | TRBV10-1
CASSMGTSGGLLYSYNEQFF | TGCGCCAGCAGCATGGGGACTAGCGGGGGGCTACTCTACTCCTACAATGAGCAGTTCTTC | . | TRBJ2-1 | TRBD2 | TRBV5-1
CASSPSGAPPYEQYF | TGTGCCAGCTCACCAAGTGGGGCCCCACCCTACGAGCAGTACTTC | . | TRBJ2-7 | . | TRBV18
CASSSTPGFGNSPLHF | TGTGCCAGCAGTTCGACTCCAGGGTTTGGTAATTCACCCCTCCACTTT | . | TRBJ1-6 | . | TRBV27
CASSLARGVSNQPQHF | TGTGCCAGTAGCCTCGCCCGGGGGGTTAGCAATCAGCCCCAGCATTTT | . | TRBJ1-5 | . | TRBV19
CASSLVGGYQETQYF | TGTGCCAGCAGCTTAGTCGGGGGCTATCAAGAGACCCAGTACTTC | . | TRBJ2-5 | . | TRBV7-6
CASSQTTGIYNEQFF | TGTGCCAGCAGTCAGACGACAGGGATATACAATGAGCAGTTCTTC | once | TRBJ2-1 | TRBD1 | TRBV6-1
CASSSRGGANYGYTF | TGTGCCAGCAGTTCCCGTGGGGGGGCCAACTATGGCTACACCTTC | once | TRBJ1-2 | . | TRBV6-6
CATSRDRGDPPLHF | TGTGCCACCAGCAGGGACAGGGGCGATCCACCCCTCCACTTT | . | TRBJ1-6 | TRBD1 | TRBV15
CASSPHSSGGPRGEFF | TGTGCCAGCAGTCCCCACTCCAGCGGGGGCCCCCGGGGGGAGTTCTTC | . | TRBJ2-1 | TRBD2 | TRBV9
CASSGTGDFAETQYF | TGTGCCAGCAGCGGGACAGGGGACTTCGCCGAGACCCAGTACTTC | . | TRBJ2-5 | TRBD1 | TRBV7-2
CASSQDRRGGETQYF | TGCGCCAGCAGCCAAGATCGGCGGGGTGGCGAGACCCAGTACTTC | . | TRBJ2-5 | . | TRBV4-3
CASSLSGDGNTEAFF | TGTGCCAGCAGCTTAAGTGGGGACGGGAACACTGAAGCTTTCTTT | . | TRBJ1-1 | . | TRBV7-3
CASSPQGNTGELFF | TGTGCCAGCAGTCCCCAGGGGAACACCGGGGAGCTGTTTTTT | . | TRBJ2-2 | . | TRBV27
CASSESGSSYNSPLHF | TGTGCCAGCAGTGAATCTGGGAGCTCCTATAATTCACCCCTCCACTTT | . | TRBJ1-6 | . | TRBV25-1
CASSRDGQNYGYTF | TGTGCCAGCAGTAGGGACGGTCAGAACTATGGCTACACCTTC | . | TRBJ1-2 | . | TRBV6-1
CASSLGGQGTTEAFF | TGTGCCAGCAGCTTAGGGGGACAGGGGACCACTGAAGCTTTCTTT | . | TRBJ1-1 | TRBD1 | TRBV13
CASSLDGPTVKGSPLHF | TGCGCCAGCAGCTTGGACGGGCCGACGGTAAAGGGGTCACCCCTCCACTTT | . | TRBJ1-6 | . | TRBV5-1
CASSLMEPKNIQYF | TGCGCCAGCAGCTTGATGGAACCCAAAAACATTCAGTACTTC | once | TRBJ2-4 | . | TRBV5-1
CASSIFGGAVTGELFF | TGTGCCAGTAGTATTTTCGGGGGGGCCGTCACCGGGGAGCTGTTTTTT | . | TRBJ2-2 | TRBD2 | TRBV19
CASSQEQETQYF | TGCGCCAGCAGCCAAGAACAAGAGACCCAGTACTTC | . | TRBJ2-5 | . | TRBV4-1
CASSPLPTGDPYEQYF | TGTGCCAGCAGCCCCCTACCCACAGGGGACCCCTACGAGCAGTACTTC | . | TRBJ2-7 | TRBD1 | TRBV9
CAWILRDTEAFF | TGTGCCTGGATTCTGAGGGACACTGAAGCTTTCTTT | . | TRBJ1-1 | . | TRBV30
CASSIQFQETQYF | TGTGCCAGTAGTATTCAGTTCCAAGAGACCCAGTACTTC | once | TRBJ2-5 | . | TRBV19
CASRGLRVNGQPQHF | TGTGCTAGTCGGGGGTTGCGGGTAAATGGGCAGCCCCAGCATTTT | . | TRBJ1-5 | . | TRBV7-7
CASSYIGQGDGYTF | TGTGCCAGCAGCTACATCGGACAGGGGGATGGCTACACCTTC | . | TRBJ1-2 | TRBD1 | TRBV5-6
CAWSGRASNEKLFF | TGTGCCTGGAGTGGGAGGGCCTCAAATGAAAAACTGTTTTTT | . | TRBJ1-4 | . | TRBV30
CASRQTGADTQYF | TGTGCCAGCAGACAAACAGGGGCAGATACGCAGTATTTT | . | TRBJ2-3 | TRBD1 | TRBV7-3
CASQWTSTDTQYF | TGTGCCAGCCAGTGGACTAGCACAGATACGCAGTATTTT | medium-sized | TRBJ2-3 | . | TRBV2
CASREAPSGGSYEQYF | TGCGCCAGCAGGGAGGCACCCAGCGGCGGCTCCTACGAGCAGTACTTC | . | TRBJ2-7 | . | TRBV4-1
CASSYSGGQGAGELFF | TGTGCCAGCAGTTACTCGGGAGGACAGGGGGCCGGGGAGCTGTTTTTT | . | TRBJ2-2 | TRBD1 | TRBV6-5
CASSLGDRWDGSSYEQYF | TGTGCCAGCAGCTTGGGGGACCGTTGGGACGGGAGCTCCTACGAGCAGTACTTC | once | TRBJ2-7 | . | TRBV5-6
CASSRIGSMNTEAFF | TGTGCCAGCAGCCGCATTGGGTCTATGAACACTGAAGCTTTCTTT | once | TRBJ1-1 | . | TRBV7-8
CASSAVGQQPTGELFF | TGCGCCAGCAGCGCGGTTGGGCAGCAGCCCACCGGGGAGCTGTTTTTT | . | TRBJ2-2 | . | TRBV5-1
CASSSNGGQSQPQHF | TGTGCCAGTAGTTCCAATGGGGGCCAGAGTCAGCCCCAGCATTTT | . | TRBJ1-5 | . | TRBV19
CASSLLAGGPYNEQFF | TGTGCCAGCAGTCTCCTAGCGGGGGGGCCTTACAATGAGCAGTTCTTC | . | TRBJ2-1 | TRBD2 | TRBV27
CASSQVQGPNYGYTF | TGCGCCAGCAGCCAAGTTCAGGGGCCTAACTATGGCTACACCTTC | . | TRBJ1-2 | . | TRBV4-1
CASSEAPGSGEQYF | TGTGCCAGCAGTGAGGCCCCAGGCTCGGGCGAGCAGTACTTC | few | TRBJ2-7 | . | TRBV6-4
CASGLVGDRRYEQYF | TGTGCTAGTGGTTTGGTTGGGGACAGGCGCTACGAGCAGTACTTC | . | TRBJ2-7 | TRBD1 | TRBV12-5
CASTLWRGRGRLTGELFF | TGTGCCAGCACCCTTTGGAGAGGCAGGGGGCGTTTAACCGGGGAGCTGTTTTTT | . | TRBJ2-2 | TRBD1 | TRBV5-6